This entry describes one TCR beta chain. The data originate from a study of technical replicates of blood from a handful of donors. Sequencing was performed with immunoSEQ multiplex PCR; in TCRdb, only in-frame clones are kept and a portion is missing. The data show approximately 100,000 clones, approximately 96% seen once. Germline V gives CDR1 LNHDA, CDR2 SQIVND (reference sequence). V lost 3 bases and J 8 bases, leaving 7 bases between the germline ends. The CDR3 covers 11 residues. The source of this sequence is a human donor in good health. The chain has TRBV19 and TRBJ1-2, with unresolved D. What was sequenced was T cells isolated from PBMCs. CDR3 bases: TGTGCCAGTAGTATGAGCTTGGGCTACACCTTC. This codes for CASSMSLGYTF.